The T cell receptor beta chain described here comes from a study of shared clonotypes between healthy human individuals. Across the whole study: A couple of women and three men aged 18 to 49 made up the donors.

The table came from immunoSEQ multiplex PCR; TCRdb's copy has only in-frame clones and leaves some out. This sample has more than 1 million clones, with around 78% found just once. Germline V gene data show CDR1 as SGHTA and CDR2 as FQGNSA. Trimming shortened V by 7 bases and J by 1 base, and 15 bases separated the two germline ends. The CDR3 contains 15 residues. The sequence was obtained from a man between 18 and 29 years old in good health. Some clones in this sample may be carry-over from other donors' samples. The chain is built from TRBV7-2 and TRBJ2-3; D is tentatively TRBD1 or TRBD2 (6 bases each). The sequencing sample was made of memory CD4+ T cells from PBMCs. Subset described: CD45RA-negative fraction. Written as DNA, the CDR3 is TGTGCCAGCACCAACAGGGTAGCGGGCACAGATACGCAGTATTTT. As protein: CASTNRVAGTDTQYF.